The TCR beta chain under discussion was sequenced for a study of CD8 T cells in ankylosing spondylitis (dated by TCRdb to about 2017). The study in broad terms: The study profiled T cell receptor beta repertoires in healthy donors and ankylosing spondylitis patients to find disease-linked TCR variants. The whole study cohort included under 140 healthy donors and about two dozen ankylosing spondylitis patients. Peripheral blood samples were taken, and synovial fluid was additionally collected from ankylosing spondylitis patients. The paper as a whole reports these results and caveats: Some motif variants had previously been reported in the synovial fluid and blood of reactive arthritis patients, which suggests shared mechanisms of disease initiation. According to the report, matched synovial fluid samples from ankylosing spondylitis patients were significantly enriched for the disease-linked clones. A TCR beta motif made up of about eight highly homologous amino acid variants appeared to be characteristic of blood from ankylosing spondylitis patients. The disease-linked clones showed a CD8+ phenotype and occurred at relatively low frequencies in peripheral blood.

The CDR3 measures 14 amino acids from cysteine to phenylalanine. Only CDR3 DNA is held: 42 bases, read in frame from base 1. V is clipped by 6 bases and J by 5 bases, and the sequence between their germline boundaries is 16 bases long. Looking up the germline V gene yields CDR1 MNHEY and CDR2 SVGEGT. The data were produced on an Illumina HiSeq 2500. Quantitative 5'-RACE with molecular barcodes was used to prepare TCR beta libraries. The authors' analysis ran thus. A new computational method based on a probabilistic model of VDJ rearrangement was used to identify disease-linked TCR variants. TCRdb reworked the public reads: Q25 trimming with fastp, MiXCR clone assembly, productive beta chains retained. When rows share a CDR3 protein, they turn into one entry using the most common DNA and genes. The V and J calls reflect TCRdb's pipeline rather than the authors' work. This sample gives roughly 40,000 distinct CDR3 sequences in total; 11% of them show up just once. 1.2% to 1.5% of the sample is in the top ten clones.

This clonotype came up many times. No cognate antigen has been identified for it. No much larger clone exists at a distance of one base, and base qualities are not known. The specimen was blood, either unsorted or a sorted T cell fraction (not recorded which). The TCR sequence derives from a male donor with ankylosing spondylitis or in good health (not recorded which). Rearrangement joined TRBV6-2 or TRBV6-3 to TRBJ1-2, with TRBD1 as a weak D call on 5 bases. The CDR3 region has the sequence CASRRTGTAYGYTF. The bases read TGTGCCAGCAGGAGGACGGGGACCGCGTATGGCTACACCTTC.